This T cell receptor (beta chain) was documented in a study of OX40 agonist ivuxolimab in advanced cancers. About the study as a whole: Ivuxolimab, which targeted the costimulatory receptor OX40 (CD134), was an agonistic, fully human IgG2 monoclonal antibody. Intravenous ivuxolimab was administered to patients every 2 weeks at six dose levels: 0.01, 0.1, 0.3, 1.5, 3 and 10 mg/kg. Of the 50 to 55 patients in dose escalation, some 19 had hepatocellular carcinoma, some 15 had melanoma, 9 had renal cell carcinoma and 9 had head and neck cancer. A male proportion of 82.7% and a mean age of approximately 60 years, ranging from roughly 20 to 80, were recorded for the dose-escalation cohort. Patients were allowed to have had prior anti-PD-1, anti-PD-L1 or anti-CTLA-4 therapy, and around 41% of the dose-escalation patients had previously received checkpoint inhibitors. Partial responses were achieved by three dose-escalation patients, of whom one had hepatocellular carcinoma and two had cutaneous melanoma. Peripheral TCRbeta sequencing aimed to test whether ivuxolimab altered TCR sequence diversity and caused clonal T-cell expansion. The paper describes the monotherapy dose-escalation part (N = 52 patients) of the phase I trial of ivuxolimab.

Overall study results and their limits: Low levels of normalized T-cell clonal expansion were also seen in some patients who did not respond. In the 0.1-3.0 mg/kg groups, partial responders were among the patients with the lowest normalized peripheral clonal expansion, particularly in CD8+ T cells. After ivuxolimab, CD8+ T cells had more expanded clones than CD4+ T cells on average. At doses of 0.1 to 3.0 mg/kg, clonal expansion of both CD4+ and CD8+ blood T cells was observed from baseline to week 6. The antigen specificity of the clonally expanded peripheral T cells was not determined.

A note on this clone: The antigen it recognizes is unknown. No base-level quality is on record; no much larger clone is a single base apart.

Genomic DNA was isolated from the sorted cells so that the TCRbeta CDR3 region could be sequenced. The immunoSEQ Assay was used for sequencing of TCRbeta CDR3 regions. The source is immuneACCESS, and TCRdb retained only in-frame sequences with V and J called. Part of the clones is not carried over; for the studies checked, unresolved V genes explain less than half of this, and the remainder is unexplained. The table for this sample lists fewer than 120,000 clones; 89% of them were counted only once. The ten largest make up around 0.27% of the sample. The trial excluded patients who had a history of autoimmune disease or who were on systemic immunosuppression. Peripheral blood for TCR sequencing was collected from all dose cohorts at baseline, on cycle 4 day 1, and on cycle 7 day 1. The samples were taken from a phase I, first-in-human, multicenter, open-label dose-escalation trial of ivuxolimab. The trial enrolled adults with locally advanced or metastatic head and neck squamous cell, hepatocellular, melanoma or renal cell carcinoma. Before TCR sequencing, CD4+ T cells and CD8+ T cells were sorted from peripheral blood as separate populations.

The clonotype was recovered from an adult with an advanced solid tumor such as melanoma, head and neck, liver or kidney cancer. Sequences were derived from CD4+ or CD8+ T cells sorted from blood, sampled in a trial of the OX40 agonist ivuxolimab.

CDR3 sequence: CASKRGGENYGYTF. The sequenced DNA is TGTGCCAGCAAACGAGGCGGAGAAAACTATGGCTACACCTTC. In this chain, TRBV7-9 is recombined with TRBJ1-2, with the identity of the D gene unclear. CDR1 and CDR2, looked up from the germline V gene (reference sequence), are SEHNR and FQNEAQ. V gives up 7 bases and J gives up 2 bases, and the segment between their germline ends measures 14 bases. From the cysteine through the phenylalanine, the CDR3 covers 14 amino acids. Solely the CDR3 DNA is kept, with 42 bases framed from the first base. When the CDR3 is completed using the reference TRBV7-9 and TRBJ1-2 genes on either side, the full variable domain is DTGVSQNPRHKITKRGQNVTFRCDPISEHNRLYWYRQTLGQGPEFLTYFQNEAQLEKSRLLSDRFSAERPKGSFSTLEIQRTEQGDSAMYLCASKRGGENYGYTFGSGTRLTVV.